Reported below is one T cell receptor beta chain. Its antigen is unknown. Repertoires were generated with immunoSEQ multiplex PCR, while TCRdb's copy carries only in-frame clones and drops some. This table holds around 200,000 clones, 80% to 95% found once. The sample originates from a study of T cell responses to AZD1222 COVID-19 vaccine. Study-wide points: Targets within unmutated variant regions were reportedly found for nearly half of spike-specific TCRs. No day 14 peak samples; only post-peak repertoires were characterized. White British people made up most donors, females outnumbered males, and clonal diversity was possibly underestimated. Among AZD1222 vaccinees, only 5 to 7 were seropositive at baseline.

Germline values: CDR1 LNHDA, CDR2 SQIVND (reference sequence). V lost 6 bases, J lost 8 bases, and 13 bases lay in between. CDR3 length equals 13 residues. This material consisted of peripheral blood, taken 28 days after the second dose of the MenACWY control vaccine. The genes are TRBV19 and TRBJ1-4; D is unclear. The sequence came from an adult who received the MenACWY meningococcal vaccine as a control. The CDR3 nucleotides are TGTGCCAGTAGGCGAGATCCCCGGGAAAAACTGTTTTTT. It yields the protein CASRRDPREKLFF.